The present T cell receptor beta chain was sequenced within a study of blood T cell repertoires in COVID-19. Under the authors' procedure: Nucleated cell counts were estimated from reference gene primer amplification. This table comes from immunoSEQ multiplex PCR, and its TCRdb copy is limited to in-frame clones, with some not included. V, J and clone size were drawn from that table, and D and trimming were deduced from the DNA. The repertoire holds 250,000 to 350,000 clones, with about 89% as singletons. This clone was observed once. V shed 1 base and J shed 2 bases, with 10 bases lying between them. CDR1 is SGHDN and CDR2 is FVKESK in the germline V gene. The CDR3 has 15 amino acids.

The receptor's source is a woman in her sixties with acute or convalescent COVID-19. The chain recombines TRBV14 with TRBJ2-3, with D perhaps TRBD1 (5 bases). Material for sequencing was peripheral blood. The CDR3 sequence is CASSQVMGPTDTQYF. CDR3 coding DNA: TGTGCCAGCAGCCAAGTGATGGGGCCCACAGATACGCAGTATTTT.